Listed below are T cell receptor beta chains from one sample, sequenced in a study of T cell responses to AZD1222 COVID-19 vaccine. Produced via immunoSEQ multiplex PCR; TCRdb's table is partial and in-frame only. Of some 92,000 clones listed, roughly nine tenths are singletons. The sequences come from peripheral blood, collected on day 0 of AZD1222 vaccination. Every receptor here comes from an adult in good health. The CDR3 runs from the conserved cysteine through the conserved F or W. D genes are given only for firm matches. Not all rows give a size; the values are once, few, many and, for expanded clones, a class.

NA,TRBJ1-5,TRBV9,NA,CASSAGQSNQPQHF,TGTGCCAGCAGCGCAGGACAGAGCAATCAGCCCCAGCATTTT
NA,TRBJ1-3,TRBV3-1/TRBV3-2,NA,CASSPLAGNSGNTIYF,TGTGCCAGCAGCCCCCTCGCGGGGAACTCTGGAAACACCATATATTTT
NA,TRBJ1-2,TRBV7-2,NA,CASSFFRGTNYGYTF,TGTGCCAGCAGCTTTTTTCGAGGAACGAACTATGGCTACACCTTC
NA,TRBJ1-1,TRBV19,NA,CASSLRPLGNTEAFF,TGTGCCAGTAGTTTAAGACCTCTCGGGAACACTGAAGCTTTCTTT
few,TRBJ1-1,TRBV7-8,NA,CASRLLGYTEAFF,TGTGCCAGCAGACTCCTAGGGTACACTGAAGCTTTCTTT
NA,TRBJ2-5,TRBV29-1,NA,CSVRQNQETQYF,TGCAGCGTCCGGCAGAACCAAGAGACCCAGTACTTC
NA,TRBJ2-3,TRBV29-1,NA,CSVEATGRDTQYF,TGCAGCGTTGAAGCGACAGGGAGGGATACGCAGTATTTT
NA,TRBJ1-2,TRBV10-3,TRBD1,CAISESLGQGYGYTF,TGTGCCATCAGTGAGTCATTGGGACAGGGGTATGGCTACACCTTC
NA,TRBJ2-5,TRBV7-9,TRBD2,CASSPSGGYQETQYF,TGTGCCAGCAGCCCTTCGGGAGGATACCAAGAGACCCAGTACTTC
NA,TRBJ1-2,TRBV12-3/TRBV12-4,NA,CASGGWENYGYTF,TGTGCCAGCGGTGGGTGGGAGAACTATGGCTACACCTTC
NA,TRBJ2-7,TRBV7-8,NA,CASSPYNRVLSYEQYF,TGTGCCAGCAGCCCTTACAACAGGGTCCTATCCTACGAGCAGTACTTC
NA,TRBJ2-3,TRBV19,NA,CASSPSTDTQYF,TGTGCCAGTAGCCCTAGCACAGATACGCAGTATTTT
once,TRBJ2-1,TRBV3-1/TRBV3-2,NA,CASRRRDSRGNEQFF,TGTGCCAGCAGGAGGCGGGACTCCCGAGGCAATGAGCAGTTCTTC
NA,TRBJ2-1,TRBV7-2,NA,CASSLGRQATYNEQFF,TGTGCCAGCAGCTTAGGCAGACAGGCAACCTACAATGAGCAGTTCTTC
NA,TRBJ2-1,TRBV5-1,NA,CASSFTNEQFF,TGCGCCAGCAGCTTTACAAATGAGCAGTTCTTC
NA,TRBJ2-7,TRBV28,TRBD1,CASRPRTGREQYF,TGTGCCAGCAGACCCCGGACAGGGAGGGAGCAGTACTTC
NA,TRBJ1-1,TRBV6-5,NA,CASADGQNTEAFF,TGTGCCAGCGCCGACGGACAAAACACTGAAGCTTTCTTT
NA,TRBJ2-3,TRBV18,NA,CASSAGDTQYF,TGTGCCAGCTCAGCGGGGGATACGCAGTATTTT
few,TRBJ1-4,TRBV5-1,NA,CASSLVGEGTNEKLFF,TGCGCCAGCAGCTTGGTAGGGGAGGGGACTAATGAAAAACTGTTTTTT
once,TRBJ1-2,TRBV28,TRBD1,CALWTGGDGYTF,TGTGCCCTATGGACAGGGGGCGATGGCTACACCTTC
NA,TRBJ1-4,TRBV5-1,TRBD1,CASTTSGTEAEKLFF,TGCGCCAGCACCACGTCCGGGACAGAAGCTGAAAAACTGTTTTTT
NA,TRBJ2-6,TRBV28,NA,CASLALGSGANVLTF,TGTGCCAGCCTTGCCTTGGGCTCTGGGGCCAACGTCCTGACTTTC
few,TRBJ1-6,TRBV11-1,NA,CASSLVRRSYNSPLHF,TGTGCCAGCAGCTTAGTTCGGCGGTCTTATAATTCACCCCTCCACTTT
NA,TRBJ2-2,TRBV4-1,NA,CASSQGPLTGELFF,TGCGCCAGCAGCCAGGGACCCCTCACCGGGGAGCTGTTTTTT
NA,TRBJ1-6,TRBV7-2,NA,CASSLMVGNSPLHF,TGTGCCAGCAGCTTAATGGTGGGAAATTCACCCCTCCACTTT
few,TRBJ2-7,TRBV12-5,NA,CASGLQGYEQYF,TGTGCTAGTGGTTTACAGGGATACGAGCAGTACTTC
NA,TRBJ2-5,TRBV5-1,TRBD1,CASSLEGSGRGLRETQYF,TGCGCCAGCAGCTTGGAGGGTTCGGGCAGGGGGCTACGGGAGACCCAGTACTTC
NA,TRBJ1-1,TRBV5-1,NA,CASSLRFVAFF,TGCGCCAGCAGCTTGAGGTTTGTAGCTTTCTTT
once,TRBJ1-5,TRBV6-5,NA,CASSYTGQPQHF,TGTGCCAGCAGTTACACGGGTCAGCCCCAGCATTTT
few,TRBJ1-1,TRBV28,NA,CASTPSSGRGRPEAFF,TGTGCCAGCACTCCGTCGTCGGGGAGGGGGAGGCCTGAAGCTTTCTTT
once,TRBJ1-1,TRBV7-8,NA,CASGVLVNTEAFF,TGTGCCAGCGGGGTATTAGTGAACACTGAAGCTTTCTTT
NA,TRBJ1-1,TRBV2,NA,CASRNTEAFF,TGTGCCAGCAGGAACACTGAAGCTTTCTTT
NA,TRBJ1-5,TRBV28,NA,CASSQNQPQHF,TGTGCCAGCAGCCAAAATCAGCCCCAGCATTTT
NA,TRBJ2-2,TRBV2,NA,CASSASVYRTGELFF,TGTGCCAGCAGTGCAAGCGTTTACCGCACCGGGGAGCTGTTTTTT
NA,TRBJ1-1,TRBV3-1/TRBV3-2,TRBD1,CASSPSDRAAEAFF,TGTGCCAGCAGCCCCTCGGACAGGGCGGCTGAAGCTTTCTTT
NA,TRBJ2-3,TRBV30,TRBD2,CAWSVGGDTQYF,TGTGCCTGGAGTGTGGGGGGGGATACGCAGTATTTT
NA,TRBJ2-5,TRBV28,TRBD2,CASSFPGTSGRRRETQYF,TGTGCCAGCAGTTTCCCCGGGACTAGCGGAAGACGGCGGGAGACCCAGTACTTC
NA,TRBJ1-1,TRBV11-1,TRBD1,CASSSQGKTEAFF,TGTGCCAGCAGCTCACAGGGGAAAACTGAAGCTTTCTTT
NA,TRBJ2-1,TRBV7-9,NA,CASSPAHIEQFF,TGTGCCAGCAGCCCAGCGCACATAGAGCAGTTCTTC
NA,TRBJ1-1,TRBV27,NA,CASRQRRMNTEAFF,TGTGCCAGCAGGCAGCGTCGCATGAACACTGAAGCTTTCTTT
few,TRBJ2-2,TRBV7-6,NA,CASSRDPPIGGATGELFF,TGTGCCAGCAGTCGAGACCCACCCATTGGGGGCGCAACCGGGGAGCTGTTTTTT
NA,TRBJ2-3,TRBV10-1,TRBD1,CATSGQDSTDTQYF,TGCGCCACCTCAGGACAGGATAGCACAGATACGCAGTATTTT
NA,TRBJ2-7,TRBV28,NA,CASSLIPSDEPEGGEQYF,TGTGCCAGCAGTCTAATTCCCTCAGACGAACCGGAAGGGGGAGAGCAGTACTTC
NA,TRBJ1-1,TRBV10-2,TRBD1,CASSNRGNTEAFF,TGCGCCAGCAGCAACAGGGGGAACACTGAAGCTTTCTTT
once,TRBJ2-3,TRBV5-8,TRBD2,CASSLRGLAGGNTQYF,TGTGCCAGCAGCTTGCGCGGACTAGCGGGGGGGAATACGCAGTATTTT
NA,TRBJ2-3,TRBV27,TRBD1,CASSKGQGADTQYF,TGTGCCAGCAGTAAAGGACAGGGGGCAGATACGCAGTATTTT
NA,TRBJ2-3,TRBV30,NA,CAWSVGRSDTQYF,TGTGCCTGGAGTGTCGGGCGTTCAGATACGCAGTATTTT
NA,TRBJ1-1,TRBV7-9,NA,CASSPIRLGNTEAFF,TGTGCCAGCAGCCCCATAAGGCTAGGGAACACTGAAGCTTTCTTT
NA,TRBJ1-3,TRBV6-6,NA,CASSPHGRGGSGNTIYF,TGTGCCAGCAGTCCTCACGGGAGGGGGGGCTCTGGAAACACCATATATTTT
NA,TRBJ1-5,TRBV11-3,TRBD1,CASSSDRDQPQHF,TGTGCCAGCAGCTCCGACAGGGACCAGCCCCAGCATTTT
NA,TRBJ2-5,TRBV19,NA,CASRGRGATQYF,TGTGCCAGTAGGGGGAGAGGGGCCACCCAGTACTTC
NA,TRBJ1-3,TRBV6-5,TRBD1,CASSFRDRGFGNTIYF,TGTGCCAGCAGTTTCAGGGACAGGGGTTTTGGAAACACCATATATTTT
NA,TRBJ1-1,TRBV7-3,NA,CASSFSENTEAFF,TGTGCCAGCAGCTTTTCAGAGAACACTGAAGCTTTCTTT
NA,TRBJ1-4,TRBV28,NA,CASTPDRFKLFF,TGTGCCAGCACCCCTGACCGTTTCAAACTGTTTTTT
NA,TRBJ2-4,TRBV9,TRBD2,CASSTPSGGRGTIQYF,TGTGCCAGCAGCACCCCTAGCGGGGGGCGTGGTACCATTCAGTACTTC
NA,TRBJ2-7,TRBV4-1,NA,CASSQEGGGTRSYEQYF,TGCGCCAGCAGCCAAGAAGGCGGCGGGACCCGCTCCTACGAGCAGTACTTC
NA,TRBJ1-2,TRBV4-3,NA,CASSQVGRIYGYTF,TGCGCCAGCAGCCAAGTCGGGCGGATCTATGGCTACACCTTC
NA,TRBJ2-7,TRBV6-5,TRBD2,CASRLGLAGTYEQYF,TGTGCCAGCAGACTCGGACTAGCGGGAACCTACGAGCAGTACTTC
once,TRBJ2-3,TRBV7-2,TRBD2,CASSLSGGAEDTQYF,TGTGCCAGCAGCTTAAGCGGGGGGGCCGAAGATACGCAGTATTTT